Each of the 18 T cell receptor beta chains below was sequenced from the same sample in a study of blood T cell repertoires in COVID-19. Only in-frame clones appear in the TCRdb table, and some are missing; sequencing was by immunoSEQ multiplex PCR. The table includes 150,000 or so clones, roughly nine tenths detected once. Specimen: peripheral blood. These receptor sequences come from a man younger than 35 with COVID-19, enrolled during active disease.

The chain has TRBV7-9 and TRBJ1-2; TRBD1 is a possible D gene (5 bases). CDR3 length equals 15 residues. V was trimmed by 4 bases and J by 3 bases, leaving 15 bases between them. Per germline, CDR1 SEHNR and CDR2 FQNEAQ (reference sequence). The CDR3 coding sequence is TGTGCCAGCAGCTCTACAGGATGGATGGACTATGGCTACACCTTC. Residues: CASSSTGWMDYGYTF.

V and J are TRBV10-3 and TRBJ2-3; 10 bases are shared with TRBD2. J was trimmed by 9 bases and V by 4 bases; bases with no gene match: 1. Germline V lookup: CDR1 ENHRY, CDR2 SYGVKD. CDR3 length: 12 amino acids. CDR3 sequence: CAISGTSGTQYF. CDR3 DNA: TGTGCCATCAGTGGGACTAGCGGAACGCAGTATTTT.

J is TRBJ2-2 and V is TRBV5-1, with 13 bases identical to TRBD2. With 4 bases clipped from V and 6 bases from J, the junction kept 6 bases outside the gene matches. Germline CDR1 reads SGHRS; CDR2 reads YFSETQ. The CDR3 has 16 residues. For the CDR3, the DNA is TGCGCCAGCAGCCCTGGACTAGCGGGAGTGTCCGGGGAGCTGTTTTTT. Protein: CASSPGLAGVSGELFF. The complete variable domain, with remaining parts taken from reference TRBV5-1 and TRBJ2-2, reads KAGVTQTPRYLIKTRGQQVTLSCSPISGHRSVSWYQQTPGQGLQFLFEYFSETQRNKGNFPGRFSGRQFSNSRSEMNVSTLELGDSALYLCASSPGLAGVSGELFFGEGSRLTVL.

The chain has TRBV30 and TRBJ2-1, with TRBD2 matching over 8 bases. The CDR3 contains 15 residues. In germline, CDR1 is GTSNPN, CDR2 SVGIG (reference sequence). The trim removed 4 bases at V and 5 bases at J, leaving 10 bases unmatched. The CDR3 coding sequence is TGTGCCTGGATCTCCGGGAGGGCCCCGAACAATGAGCAGTTCTTC. Its translation: CAWISGRAPNNEQFF.

This clone has only one observation. J is TRBJ2-7 and V is TRBV7-6, with D perhaps TRBD1 (5 bases). The CDR3 sequence is 15 residues long. The V gene lost 1 base and the J gene lost 0 bases, with 10 bases spanning the gap. Germline lookup yields CDR1 SGHVS and CDR2 FNYEAQ. CDR3 amino acids: CASSLGGRFSYEQYF. The CDR3 region has the DNA TGTGCCAGCAGCTTAGGGGGCAGGTTCTCCTACGAGCAGTACTTC.

The chain joins TRBV18 to TRBJ2-7; D perhaps matches TRBD2 (6 bases). V was clipped by 2 bases and J by 3 bases, with 14 bases between them. The CDR3 runs to 15 residues. CDR1 is KGHSH and CDR2 is LQKENI in the germline V gene. The CDR3 DNA reads as TGTGCCAGCTCACCAACCAGTCAGCGGGTCTACGAGCAGTACTTC. As protein: CASSPTSQRVYEQYF.

The gene calls are TRBV11-2 and TRBJ2-7, with 8 bases aligning to TRBD2. Trimming at V came to 3 bases and at J to 3 bases, leaving 4 bases not matched to a gene. Germline V lookup: CDR1 SGHAT, CDR2 FQNNGV. The CDR3 runs 14 residues. The CDR3 spells CASSFGLAIYEQYF. In DNA, the CDR3 is TGTGCCAGCAGCTTTGGACTAGCTATCTACGAGCAGTACTTC.

This rearrangement joins TRBV19 to TRBJ2-7; 9 nucleotides match TRBD1. With 4 bases clipped from V and 6 bases from J, the junction kept 10 bases outside the gene matches. This CDR3 is built from 15 residues. CDR1 and CDR2 (germline): LNHDA, SQIVND (reference sequence). The chain's CDR3 is CASSTGAGQGIEQYF. Written as DNA, the CDR3 is TGTGCCAGTAGTACTGGAGCGGGACAGGGAATCGAGCAGTACTTC. Combining the CDR3 with reference TRBV19 and TRBJ2-7 gives the whole variable domain DGGITQSPKYLFRKEGQNVTLSCEQNLNHDAMYWYRQDPGQGLRLIYYSQIVNDFQKGDIAEGYSVSREKKESFPLTVTSAQKNPTAFYLCASSTGAGQGIEQYFGPGTRLTVT.

The rearrangement joins TRBV6-6 to TRBJ1-2; the D is unclear. V was trimmed by 2 bases and J by 6 bases, leaving 10 bases between them. The CDR3 contains 13 residues. The V gene's germline CDR1 is MNHNY and CDR2 SVGAGI (reference sequence). CDR3 coding DNA: TGTGCCAGCAGTTACATTAACAGTAATGGCTACACCTTC. The encoded protein is CASSYINSNGYTF.

This chain joins TRBV24-1 and TRBJ2-5, with TRBD2 matching 7 bases. Germline loops: CDR1 KGHDR, CDR2 SFDVKD. With V trimmed by 3 bases and J by 4 bases, 10 bases remained unmatched. The CDR3 spans 16 residues. In nucleotides, the CDR3 is TGTGCCACCAGTGATACAGGACTAGGGCGGAGAGAGACCCAGTACTTC. Translation: CATSDTGLGRRETQYF.

The chain couples TRBV24-1 to TRBJ2-3; tentative D call: TRBD1 (6 bases). Trimming left V 1 base short and J 5 bases short, with 18 bases between. Germline CDR1 and CDR2: KGHDR and SFDVKD. This CDR3 comprises 17 residues. The DNA for the CDR3 is TGTGCCACCAGTGATTTACAGGGTCCCCTTCGGCAAGATACGCAGTATTTT. Protein: CATSDLQGPLRQDTQYF.

The V and J genes are TRBV9 and TRBJ1-2; tentatively, D is TRBD1 (5 bases). With 0 bases removed from V and 2 bases from J, the gap between germline ends came to 8 bases. CDR1 and CDR2 from the germline V gene are SGDLS and YYNGEE. The CDR3 spans 14 residues. CDR3 coding DNA: TGTGCCAGCAGCGTAGGACGGGGGAACTATGGCTACACCTTC. It translates to CASSVGRGNYGYTF.

CDR3 sequence (DNA): TGCAGCGTGGTCCCACAAGTCCAAGAGACCCAGTACTTC. Translation: CSVVPQVQETQYF. The gene calls are TRBV29-1 and TRBJ2-5, with D hard to call. CDR3 length: 13 amino acids. Germline V lookup: CDR1 SQVTM, CDR2 ANQGSEA. V gave up 6 bases and J gave up 1 base, with 12 bases separating them. Full variable domain (rest looked up from reference TRBV29-1 and TRBJ2-5): SAVISQKPSRDICQRGTSLTIQCQVDSQVTMMFWYRQQPGQSLTLIATANQGSEATYESGFVIDKFPISRPNLTFSTLTVSNMSPEDSSIYLCSVVPQVQETQYFGPGTRLLVL.

This clone came up a few times. The V gene is TRBV2, the J gene TRBJ2-1; TRBD2 matches 7 bases. V dropped 6 bases and J dropped 8; count of bases not matched to a gene: 4. There are 12 residues in the CDR3. Germline V gene lookup returns CDR1 SNHLY and CDR2 FYNNEI. The CDR3 protein is CASRLAGDEQFF. CDR3 DNA sequence: TGTGCCAGCAGGTTAGCGGGCGATGAGCAGTTCTTC.

The chain joins TRBV2 to TRBJ2-7; 7 nucleotides match TRBD1. The CDR3 is 10 amino acids. CDR1 is SNHLY, CDR2 FYNNEI, per germline. The CDR3 bases are TGTGCAGCAGGGGGACCCGAGCAGTACTTC. Its protein is CAAGGPEQYF.

V is TRBV13 and J is TRBJ2-3, with TRBD2 identical over 13 bases. The germline CDR1 and CDR2 sequences are PRHDT and FYEKMQ (reference sequence). The CDR3 runs 19 residues. Germline trimming cut 0 bases from V and 7 bases from J; bases unmatched to any gene: 13. DNA for the CDR3: TGTGCCAGCAGCTTAGGCCCCTCACTAGCGGGAGGGGACAAGAATACGCAGTATTTT. Encoded protein: CASSLGPSLAGGDKNTQYF.

This rearrangement joins TRBV2 to TRBJ2-3; TRBD1 agrees at 9 bases. This CDR3 contains 16 residues. Germline V lookup: CDR1 SNHLY, CDR2 FYNNEI. V lost 2 bases to trimming and J lost 3 bases; unmatched junction nucleotides: 6. The CDR3 bases are TGTGCCAGCAGTGAAAGGGGACAGGGTTCGACAGATACGCAGTATTTT. Translating gives CASSERGQGSTDTQYF. The complete variable domain, with remaining parts taken from reference TRBV2 and TRBJ2-3, reads EPEVTQTPSHQVTQMGQEVILRCVPISNHLYFYWYRQILGQKVEFLVSFYNNEISEKSEIFDDQFSVERPDGSNFTLKIRSTKLEDSAMYFCASSERGQGSTDTQYFGPGTRLTVL.

The V call is TRBV9, the J call TRBJ1-2; the match to TRBD1 covers 11 bases. V lost 3 bases to trimming and J lost 1 base; unmatched junction nucleotides: 5. Germline V lookup: CDR1 SGDLS, CDR2 YYNGEE. The CDR3 length is 16 residues. CDR3 amino acids: CASSEPGTGGNYGYTF. The DNA of the CDR3 is TGTGCCAGCAGCGAACCCGGGACAGGGGGTAACTATGGCTACACCTTC.